The rows below give T cell receptor beta chains drawn from one sample of a study of read filtering for tumor transcriptome and immune sequencing. TCRdb reanalysed the reads using MiXCR and keeps one entry per CDR3 protein. The sample holds 75,000 to 95,000 distinct CDR3 sequences, about a fifth seen once. Source material: a population of CD138-negative cells sorted from bone marrow. These receptors all stem from a donor aged 40 or over with multiple myeloma. The CDR3 runs from the conserved cysteine through the conserved F or W. The D gene is left open where the match is weak. The size field is filled for only some rows; it gives once, few, many or a size class.

v_call: TRBV7-9
d_call: TRBD1
cdr3_length: 12
j_call: TRBJ2-4
clone_size: few
cdr3_aa: CAITPGGDIQYF
cdr3_nt: TGTGCCATCACCCCAGGGGGTGACATTCAGTACTTC

v_call: TRBV7-2
d_call: .
cdr3_length: 18
j_call: TRBJ2-5
clone_size: many
cdr3_aa: CASSLRAGTPTSEETQYF
cdr3_nt: TGTGCCAGCAGCTTAAGGGCGGGGACACCCACCTCCGAAGAGACCCAGTACTTC

v_call: TRBV28
d_call: .
cdr3_length: 15
j_call: TRBJ2-7
clone_size: many
cdr3_aa: CASSRGPFSSYEQYF
cdr3_nt: TGTGCCAGCAGCAGGGGCCCCTTTAGCTCCTACGAGCAGTACTTC

v_call: TRBV10-3
d_call: .
cdr3_length: 14
j_call: TRBJ1-1
clone_size: many
cdr3_aa: CAIRHLVDNTEAFF
cdr3_nt: TGTGCCATCCGCCACCTAGTCGACAACACTGAAGCTTTCTTT

v_call: TRBV7-9
d_call: .
cdr3_length: 15
j_call: TRBJ2-1
clone_size: many
cdr3_aa: CASSRGGGTYNEQFF
cdr3_nt: TGTGCCAGCAGCCGTGGAGGGGGCACATACAATGAGCAGTTCTTC

v_call: TRBV2
d_call: .
cdr3_length: 14
j_call: TRBJ1-5
clone_size: .
cdr3_aa: CASSVGGRRQPQHF
cdr3_nt: TGTGCCAGCAGTGTCGGTGGGAGAAGACAGCCCCAGCATTTT

v_call: TRBV20-1
d_call: .
cdr3_length: 15
j_call: TRBJ2-7
clone_size: many
cdr3_aa: CSARVPEFDSYEQYF
cdr3_nt: TGCAGTGCTAGAGTCCCAGAATTCGACTCCTACGAGCAGTACTTC

v_call: TRBV5-5
d_call: .
cdr3_length: 15
j_call: TRBJ1-4
clone_size: many
cdr3_aa: CASSLLHGSNEKLFF
cdr3_nt: TGTGCCAGCAGCTTGTTACACGGCTCAAATGAAAAACTGTTTTTT

v_call: TRBV2
d_call: .
cdr3_length: 13
j_call: TRBJ1-2
clone_size: many
cdr3_aa: CASSGGQLYGYTF
cdr3_nt: TGTGCCAGCAGTGGGGGGCAGCTCTATGGCTACACCTTC

v_call: TRBV20-1
d_call: .
cdr3_length: 11
j_call: TRBJ1-1
clone_size: few
cdr3_aa: CSGAPNTEAFF
cdr3_nt: TGCAGTGGGGCTCCGAACACTGAAGCTTTCTTT

v_call: TRBV20-1
d_call: TRBD2
cdr3_length: 15
j_call: TRBJ2-3
clone_size: many
cdr3_aa: CSAGLAGGRGDTQYF
cdr3_nt: TGCAGTGCTGGGCTAGCGGGGGGTCGGGGAGATACGCAGTATTTT

v_call: TRBV5-8
d_call: TRBD1
cdr3_length: 15
j_call: TRBJ2-3
clone_size: .
cdr3_aa: CASRNDRGGSDTQYF
cdr3_nt: TGTGCCAGTAGAAACGACAGGGGTGGCAGTGATACGCAGTATTTT

v_call: TRBV4-1
d_call: .
cdr3_length: 16
j_call: TRBJ1-5
clone_size: once
cdr3_aa: CASSQDQASGGQPQHF
cdr3_nt: TGCGCCAGCAGCCAAGATCAGGCGTCAGGAGGCCAGCCCCAGCATTTT

v_call: TRBV5-8
d_call: .
cdr3_length: 14
j_call: TRBJ1-3
clone_size: many
cdr3_aa: CASSLRYSGNTIYF
cdr3_nt: TGTGCCAGCAGCCTTCGGTACTCTGGAAACACCATATATTTT

v_call: TRBV24-1
d_call: TRBD1
cdr3_length: 14
j_call: TRBJ2-7
clone_size: many
cdr3_aa: CATSAKGAPGRGSF
cdr3_nt: TGTGCCACCAGTGCTAAGGGGGCGCCCGGCCGGGGAAGCTTC

v_call: TRBV2
d_call: TRBD1
cdr3_length: 14
j_call: TRBJ1-1
clone_size: many
cdr3_aa: CASSEEGDSTEAFF
cdr3_nt: TGTGCCAGCAGTGAGGAGGGGGACAGCACTGAAGCTTTCTTT

v_call: TRBV7-8
d_call: .
cdr3_length: 20
j_call: TRBJ2-2
clone_size: .
cdr3_aa: CASSLGTLWTLISNTGELFF
cdr3_nt: TGTGCCAGCAGCTTAGGTACACTATGGACCCTCATCTCGAACACCGGGGAGCTGTTTTTT

v_call: TRBV18
d_call: .
cdr3_length: 15
j_call: TRBJ1-3
clone_size: .
cdr3_aa: CASSSYTGSGNTIYF
cdr3_nt: TGTGCCAGCTCATCTTACACCGGCTCTGGAAACACCATATATTTT